This T cell receptor beta chain is from a study of Graves' ophthalmopathy and Graves' hyperthyroidism. Whole-study context: The collection of peripheral blood took place at initial diagnosis, before any treatment.

The study, taken as a whole, reports: Most expanded clonotypes in thyroid above 0.001 frequency also showed up in blood.

V lost 5 bases and J 10 bases, leaving 18 bases between the germline ends. This CDR3 spans 15 amino acids. On this clonotype itself: No antigen is known for it.

As the template, RNA transcripts were used to amplify TCR beta CDR3 regions. The library came from an HTBI-primed first-round RT-PCR and a second-round multiplex PCR. TCRdb ran MiXCR on the multiplex PCR reads and lists one entry per CDR3 protein. The sample lists around 670,000 distinct CDR3 sequences, 40% occurring once. Active ophthalmopathy (CAS at least 3, NOSPECS at least 4), lasting under 3 months. Sequencing input: peripheral blood. The chain links TRBV12-3 or TRBV12-4 to TRBJ1-6, with D possibly matching TRBD1 (6 bases). The sequence came from an adult man with Graves' ophthalmopathy. This CDR3 is CASSPSRGAGSPLHF. DNA for the CDR3: TGTGCCAGCAGTCCCTCCAGGGGTGCCGGATCACCCCTCCACTTT.